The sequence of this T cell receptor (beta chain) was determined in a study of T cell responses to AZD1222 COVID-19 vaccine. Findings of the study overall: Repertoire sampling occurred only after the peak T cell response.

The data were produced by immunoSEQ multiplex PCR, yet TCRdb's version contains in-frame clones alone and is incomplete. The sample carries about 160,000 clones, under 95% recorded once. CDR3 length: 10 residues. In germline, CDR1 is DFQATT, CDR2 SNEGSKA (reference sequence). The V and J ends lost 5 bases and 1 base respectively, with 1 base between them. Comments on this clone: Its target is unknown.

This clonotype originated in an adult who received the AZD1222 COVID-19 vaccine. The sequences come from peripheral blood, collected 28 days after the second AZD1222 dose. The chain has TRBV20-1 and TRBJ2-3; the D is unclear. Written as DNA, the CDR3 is TGCAGTGCTGGCACAGATACGCAGTATTTT. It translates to CSAGTDTQYF.